This T cell receptor (beta chain) was sequenced in a study of cytomegalovirus exposure and HLA in healthy donors. Study findings and constraints: Per a prior analysis, the majority of TCR beta V segments were productive roughly 87% or roughly 30% of the time. Near-uniform donor sequencing depth was presumed by presence/absence analyses.

PCR employed 60 Vbeta and 13 Jbeta primers. Original data processing: A later analysis counted 80 million or so unique TCR beta chains, around 11 million shared. Sequencing used immunoSEQ multiplex PCR; TCRdb keeps in-frame clones, though not all of them. That table gives V, J and clone size, and the DNA gave D and trimming. The table shows some 170,000 clones, with 75% occurring only once. In regard to this clone: No antigen is known for it.

The trim removed 3 bases at V and 6 bases at J, leaving 3 bases unmatched. There are 14 residues in the CDR3. Germline V CDR1 and CDR2: SNHLY, FYNNEI. This TCR came from a woman aged 50 to 65 in good health and CMV-seropositive. Specimen: PBMCs. The V gene is TRBV2, the J gene TRBJ1-5; 9 bases line up with TRBD1. The chain's CDR3 is CASSEETGGQPQHF. CDR3 sequence (DNA): TGTGCCAGCAGTGAGGAGACAGGGGGTCAGCCCCAGCATTTT.